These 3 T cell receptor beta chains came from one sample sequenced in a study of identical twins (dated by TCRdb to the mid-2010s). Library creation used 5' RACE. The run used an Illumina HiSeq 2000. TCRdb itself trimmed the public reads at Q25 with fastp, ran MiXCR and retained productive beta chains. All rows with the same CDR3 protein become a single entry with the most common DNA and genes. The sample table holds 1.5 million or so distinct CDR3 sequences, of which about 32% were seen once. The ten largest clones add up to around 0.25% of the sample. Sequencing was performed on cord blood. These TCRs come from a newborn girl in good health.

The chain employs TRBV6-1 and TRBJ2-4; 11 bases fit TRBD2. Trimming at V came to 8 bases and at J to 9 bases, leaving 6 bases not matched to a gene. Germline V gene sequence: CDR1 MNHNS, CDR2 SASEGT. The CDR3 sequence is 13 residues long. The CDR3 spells CASRTSGGSIQYF. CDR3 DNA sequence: TGTGCCAGCCGAACTAGCGGGGGAAGCATTCAGTACTTC.

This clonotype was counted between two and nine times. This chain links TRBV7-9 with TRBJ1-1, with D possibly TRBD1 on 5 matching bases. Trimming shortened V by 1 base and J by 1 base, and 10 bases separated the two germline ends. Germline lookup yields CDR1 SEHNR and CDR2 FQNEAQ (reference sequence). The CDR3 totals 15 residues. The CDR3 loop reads CASSLGWGTNTEAFF. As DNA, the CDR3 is TGTGCCAGCAGCTTAGGTTGGGGGACGAACACTGAAGCTTTCTTT.

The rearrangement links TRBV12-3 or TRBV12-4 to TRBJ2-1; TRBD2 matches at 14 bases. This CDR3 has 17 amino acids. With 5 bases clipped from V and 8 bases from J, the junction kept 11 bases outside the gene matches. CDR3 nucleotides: TGTGCCAGCAGTGCGGCTCCGGGACTAGCGGGAGAATATGAGCAGTTCTTC. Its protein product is CASSAAPGLAGEYEQFF.